This T cell receptor (beta chain) emerged from a study of lymphopenia after photon versus proton radiotherapy. Study-level findings and limits: Photon-treated patients lost naive T cells and TCR diversity; proton-treated stayed stable. Better survival with proton therapy was suggested as possible, not demonstrated.

Only one count was recorded for this clone. The antigen remains undetermined. Produced via immunoSEQ multiplex PCR; TCRdb's table is partial and in-frame only. The sample includes some 27,000 clones, 87% of them seen just once. Trimming at V came to 8 bases and at J to 9 bases, leaving 8 bases not matched to a gene. The CDR3 has 14 amino acids. Germline CDR1 and CDR2: MNHEY and SMNVEV (reference sequence). The chain recombines TRBV27 with TRBJ1-6; 9 bases match TRBD1. Sequencing was performed on peripheral blood, taken from a patient treated with photon-based radiotherapy. The receptor was isolated from a man between 45 and 60 years old with gastric cancer. CDR3 residues: CASGADRGVSPLHF. DNA for the CDR3: TGTGCCAGCGGGGCGGACAGGGGAGTTTCACCCCTCCACTTT.